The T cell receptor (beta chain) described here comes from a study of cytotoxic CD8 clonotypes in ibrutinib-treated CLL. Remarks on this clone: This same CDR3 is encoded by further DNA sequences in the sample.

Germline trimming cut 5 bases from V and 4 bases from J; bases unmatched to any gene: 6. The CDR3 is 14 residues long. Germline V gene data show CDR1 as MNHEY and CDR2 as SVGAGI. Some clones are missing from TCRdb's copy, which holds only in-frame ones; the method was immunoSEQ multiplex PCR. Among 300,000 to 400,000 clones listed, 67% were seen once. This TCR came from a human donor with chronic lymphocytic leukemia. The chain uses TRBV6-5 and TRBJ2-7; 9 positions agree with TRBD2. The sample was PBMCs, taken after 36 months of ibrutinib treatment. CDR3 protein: CASSPLAGAYEQYF. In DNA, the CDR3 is TGTGCCAGCAGTCCGTTAGCGGGGGCGTACGAGCAGTACTTC.